This note documents a single T cell receptor beta chain sequence. Its antigen is not yet known. Base qualities are not recorded, but no much larger clone differs from it by a single base. In light of the paper, this sample's time point label describes: after neoadjuvant nivolumab, at surgical resection. The patients had newly diagnosed stage II-IVA oral cavity squamous cell carcinoma and had not received any prior systemic or radiation treatment. Everyone in the cohort had locally advanced, HPV-negative oral cavity squamous cell carcinoma. Peripheral blood mononuclear cells were analyzed directly and were not maintained or expanded in culture. Samples were obtained from a longitudinal correlative study of a single-arm phase II trial of neoadjuvant nivolumab in oral cavity squamous cell carcinoma. Subject-matched pre- and post-treatment PBMCs and tumors from three responders and three non-responders underwent genomic DNA-based TCRbeta sequencing. Peripheral blood mononuclear cells were drawn once before nivolumab treatment and a second time after treatment, when surgery took place. The Maxwell RSC DNA from Cells kit was used to extract genomic DNA from PBMCs.

This sample was included in a study of neoadjuvant anti-PD-1 for oral cavity cancer (dated by TCRdb to the early 2020s). About the full investigation: Patients mostly received three to four biweekly doses of nivolumab at 3 mg/kg before curative-intent surgical resection. Responders were defined as patients with complete response, partial response or stable disease by RECIST 1.1; non-responders were defined as patients with progression. A roughly 33% response rate was observed in the parent correlative cohort, in which over 9 patients were included. Patients who did not progress were given a fourth nivolumab dose at about day 43 and had definitive surgical resection on days 50-56.

Its CDR3 holds 13 amino acids, cysteine through phenylalanine. The retained sequence is limited to the CDR3, 39 bases, with the frame set at the first base. CDR1 is given as MNHNY and CDR2 as SVGAGI, both from the germline V gene (reference sequence). V lost 10 bases and J lost 7 bases; the stretch between them is 17 bases long. PBMC libraries used mostly 480 ng of input genomic DNA for deep sequencing, with six replicates per sample. TCRbeta libraries were prepared with the immunoSEQ hsTCRbeta kit according to the manufacturer's instructions. The finished libraries were brought together in one pool at 2.5 to 3 nM, which was then read using an Illumina NovaSeq 6000 S4 flow cell. In the authors' own workflow: The immunoSEQ Analyzer was used for raw data preprocessing and quality control. The analysis was limited to productive rearrangements, and each clonotype was defined by a unique CDR3 amino acid sequence. Repertoire clonality was estimated as the Gini-Simpson index, which was calculated using the R package tcR. Gini indices were compared with Student's t test, and associations with tumor size change were assessed by Pearson correlation. TCRdb carries this immuneACCESS record with in-frame sequences only. Its versions omit some clonotypes, under half of them owing to an unresolved V gene in the studies checked, with the rest unexplained. V and J calls and clone size are copied from that table; D and trimming were computed from the DNA. Present in this sample are some 33,000 clones, around four fifths of which were seen just once. Together, the top ten hold roughly 3.2% of the sample.

Broader findings and caveats from the paper: Higher pretreatment blood Treg/Th17 ratios correlated with both higher pretreatment blood TCRbeta clonality and lower post-treatment tumor TCRbeta clonality. TCR analyses included only a few patients per response group, and the authors called for larger cohorts for validation. After neoadjuvant nivolumab, T cell clonality (Gini index) in PBMCs was significantly higher in non-responders than in responders.

Recombination joined TRBV6-6 with TRBJ2-1; TRBD2 could be the D gene, as 7 bases match. This material consisted of PBMCs, taken after nivolumab (anti-PD-1) treatment. The TCR sequence derives from a person between 35 and 79 years old with oral cavity squamous cell carcinoma. The CDR3 loop reads CATKGGGRNEQFF. At the DNA level, the sequence is TGTGCCACCAAAGGGGGGGGGAGGAATGAGCAGTTCTTC.